This is a list of T cell receptor beta chains from one sample in a study of Graves' ophthalmopathy and Graves' hyperthyroidism. MiXCR, run by TCRdb on the multiplex PCR reads, gives a single entry per CDR3 protein. The table records about 550,000 distinct CDR3 sequences, roughly 39% of them present only once. Material for sequencing was peripheral blood or thyroid tissue (not recorded which). These receptors were obtained from an adult man with Graves' hyperthyroidism. The CDR3 runs from the conserved cysteine through the conserved F or W. A D gene is named only where the DNA matches it firmly. Not every row has a clone size; where given, it reads once, few, many or a size class.

d_call	v_call	clone_size	j_call	cdr3_aa	cdr3_nt
-	TRBV14	many	TRBJ1-6	CASSQQGGANSPLHF	TGTGCCAGCAGCCAACAGGGAGGAGCAAATTCACCCCTCCACTTT
-	TRBV5-8	few	TRBJ2-5	CASSLRQNQETQYF	TGTGCCAGCAGCTTGAGGCAGAACCAAGAGACCCAGTACTTC
-	TRBV29-1	-	TRBJ2-1	CSLRGESSYNEQFF	TGCAGCCTACGGGGCGAGAGCTCCTACAATGAGCAGTTCTTC
-	TRBV29-1	many	TRBJ1-2	CSVEEGGPRGGGLGRHGYTF	TGCAGCGTTGAAGAGGGGGGGCCTCGGGGGGGCGGACTAGGGCGCCATGGCTACACCTTC
TRBD1	TRBV7-2	-	TRBJ1-1	CASREGGVTEAFF	TGTGCCAGCAGAGAAGGGGGCGTCACTGAAGCTTTCTTT
TRBD1	TRBV2	many	TRBJ1-5	CASRDRGSNQPQHF	TGTGCCAGCAGGGACAGGGGCAGCAATCAGCCCCAGCATTTT
TRBD1	TRBV7-2	-	TRBJ2-3	CASSLTGQGDTQYF	TGTGCCAGCAGCTTAACCGGACAGGGGGATACGCAGTATTTT
-	TRBV2	few	TRBJ2-3	CASSEALGTDTQYF	TGTGCCAGCAGTGAAGCGCTAGGAACAGATACGCAGTATTTT
-	TRBV2	many	TRBJ2-2	CASTEVSTGELFF	TGTGCCAGCACAGAGGTTAGCACCGGGGAGCTGTTTTTT
-	TRBV5-8	many	TRBJ1-6	CASSSPGEGAWNSPLHF	TGTGCCAGCAGTTCGCCGGGAGAGGGTGCGTGGAATTCACCCCTCCACTTT
-	TRBV24-1	many	TRBJ1-6	CATSDGSSYNSPLHF	TGTGCCACCAGTGACGGGAGCTCCTATAATTCACCCCTCCACTTT
-	TRBV7-9	medium-sized	TRBJ1-4	CASSSNRRGLAEKLFF	TGTGCCAGCAGCTCCAATCGGAGGGGTTTGGCCGAAAAACTGTTTTTT
-	TRBV7-2	many	TRBJ1-2	CASSLDPTPGGYTF	TGTGCCAGCAGCTTAGACCCCACCCCGGGGGGCTACACCTTC
-	TRBV5-1	-	TRBJ2-3	CASSSGLLIGTDTQYF	TGCGCCAGCAGCTCGGGACTGTTAATAGGGACAGATACGCAGTATTTT
-	TRBV12-3/TRBV12-4	few	TRBJ1-2	CASSLTSYPNYGYTF	TGTGCCAGCAGTTTGACCAGCTATCCTAACTATGGCTACACCTTC
-	TRBV15	-	TRBJ1-6	CATSSVGGENSPLHF	TGTGCCACCAGCAGTGTTGGGGGGGAGAATTCACCCCTCCACTTT